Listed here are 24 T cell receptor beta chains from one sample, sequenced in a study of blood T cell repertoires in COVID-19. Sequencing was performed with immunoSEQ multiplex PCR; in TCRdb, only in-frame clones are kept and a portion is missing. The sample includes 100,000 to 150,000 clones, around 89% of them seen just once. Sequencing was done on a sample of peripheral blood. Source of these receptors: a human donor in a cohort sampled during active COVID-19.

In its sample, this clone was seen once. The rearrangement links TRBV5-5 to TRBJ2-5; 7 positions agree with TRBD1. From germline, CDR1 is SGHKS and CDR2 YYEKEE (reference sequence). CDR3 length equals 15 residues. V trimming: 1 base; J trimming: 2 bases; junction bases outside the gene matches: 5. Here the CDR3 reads CASSLTGTAQETQYF. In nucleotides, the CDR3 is TGTGCCAGCAGCTTGACCGGGACAGCGCAAGAGACCCAGTACTTC.

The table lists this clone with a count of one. The CDR3 DNA is TGTGCCAGCAGCTTGATAGGACAGGGGATCGGGCAGTTCTTC. Translated: CASSLIGQGIGQFF. The chain carries TRBV5-5 and TRBJ2-1, with 9 bases aligning to TRBD1. The CDR3 consists of 14 residues. V was clipped by 1 base and J by 12 bases; unmatched bases: 8. Germline V gene data show CDR1 as SGHKS and CDR2 as YYEKEE (reference sequence).

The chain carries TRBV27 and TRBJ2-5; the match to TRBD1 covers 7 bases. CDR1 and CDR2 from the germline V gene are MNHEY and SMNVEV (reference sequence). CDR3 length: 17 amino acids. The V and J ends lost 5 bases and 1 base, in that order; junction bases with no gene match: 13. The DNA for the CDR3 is TGTGCCAGCAGTCCCATAGACAGGGCTGGACCCCAAGAGACCCAGTACTTC. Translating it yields CASSPIDRAGPQETQYF.

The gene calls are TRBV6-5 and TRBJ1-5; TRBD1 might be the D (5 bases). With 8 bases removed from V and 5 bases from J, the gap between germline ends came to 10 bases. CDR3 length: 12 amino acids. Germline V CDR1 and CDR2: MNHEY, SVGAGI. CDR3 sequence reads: CASGGVDQPQHF. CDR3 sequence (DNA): TGTGCCAGCGGGGGGGTCGATCAGCCCCAGCATTTT.

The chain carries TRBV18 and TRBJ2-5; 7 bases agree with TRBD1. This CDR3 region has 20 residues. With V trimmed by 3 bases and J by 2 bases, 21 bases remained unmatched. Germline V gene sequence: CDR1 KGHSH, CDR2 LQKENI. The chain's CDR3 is CASSPRSSMDRLLMQETQYF. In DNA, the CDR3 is TGTGCCAGCTCACCCCGAAGCTCGATGGACAGGCTACTTATGCAAGAGACCCAGTACTTC.

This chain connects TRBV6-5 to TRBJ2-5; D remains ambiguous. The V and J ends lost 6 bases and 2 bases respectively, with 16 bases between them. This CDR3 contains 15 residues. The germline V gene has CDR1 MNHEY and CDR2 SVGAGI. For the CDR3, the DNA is TGTGCCAGCAGCCCCCGTTTGGCCCTTCAAGAGACCCAGTACTTC. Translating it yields CASSPRLALQETQYF.

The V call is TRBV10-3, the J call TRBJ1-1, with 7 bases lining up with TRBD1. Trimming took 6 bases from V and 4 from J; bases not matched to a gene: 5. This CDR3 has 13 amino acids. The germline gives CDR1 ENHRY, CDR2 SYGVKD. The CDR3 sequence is CAIRATGTTEAFF. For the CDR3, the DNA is TGTGCCATCAGGGCGACAGGGACCACTGAAGCTTTCTTT.

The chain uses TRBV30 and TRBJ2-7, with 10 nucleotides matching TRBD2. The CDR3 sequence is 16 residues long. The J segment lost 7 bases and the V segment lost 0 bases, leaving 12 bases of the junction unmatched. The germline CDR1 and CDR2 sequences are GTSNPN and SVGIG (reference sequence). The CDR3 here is CAWSVPNSGGPGEQYF. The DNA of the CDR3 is TGTGCCTGGAGTGTCCCAAATAGCGGGGGGCCTGGGGAGCAGTACTTC.

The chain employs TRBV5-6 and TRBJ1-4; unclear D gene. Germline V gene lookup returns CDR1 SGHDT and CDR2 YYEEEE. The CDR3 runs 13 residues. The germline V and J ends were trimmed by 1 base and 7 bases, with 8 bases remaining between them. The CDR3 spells CASSLHRSEKLFF. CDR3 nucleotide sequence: TGTGCCAGCAGCTTGCATAGGAGTGAAAAACTGTTTTTT. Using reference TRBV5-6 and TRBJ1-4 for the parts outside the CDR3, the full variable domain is DAGVTQSPTHLIKTRGQQVTLRCSPKSGHDTVSWYQQALGQGPQFIFQYYEEEERQRGNFPDRFSGHQFPNYSSELNVNALLLGDSALYLCASSLHRSEKLFFGSGTQLSVL.

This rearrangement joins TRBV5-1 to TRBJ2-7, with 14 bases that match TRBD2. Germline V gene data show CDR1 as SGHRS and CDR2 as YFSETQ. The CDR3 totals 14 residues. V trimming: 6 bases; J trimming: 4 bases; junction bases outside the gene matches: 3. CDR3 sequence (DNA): TGCGCCAGCACCAGGACTAGCGGGGGGTACGAGCAGTACTTC. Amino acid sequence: CASTRTSGGYEQYF.

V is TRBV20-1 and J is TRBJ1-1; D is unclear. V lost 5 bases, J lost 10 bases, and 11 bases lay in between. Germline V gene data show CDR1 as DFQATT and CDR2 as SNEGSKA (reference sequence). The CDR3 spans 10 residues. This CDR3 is CSAGPAGAFF. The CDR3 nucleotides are TGCAGTGCTGGGCCGGCCGGAGCTTTCTTT.

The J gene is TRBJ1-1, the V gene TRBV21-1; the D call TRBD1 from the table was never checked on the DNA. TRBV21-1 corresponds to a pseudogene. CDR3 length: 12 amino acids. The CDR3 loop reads CASSKPQGQAFF. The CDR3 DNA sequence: TGTGCCAGCAGCAAACCCCAGGGCCAAGCTTTCTTT.

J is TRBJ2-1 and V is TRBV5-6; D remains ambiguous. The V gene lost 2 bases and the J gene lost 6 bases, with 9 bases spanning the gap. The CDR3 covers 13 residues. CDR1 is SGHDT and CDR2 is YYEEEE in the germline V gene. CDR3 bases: TGTGCCAGCAGCTTAACCGGGTTCAATGAGCAGTTCTTC. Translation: CASSLTGFNEQFF. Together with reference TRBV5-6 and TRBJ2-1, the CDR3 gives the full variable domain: DAGVTQSPTHLIKTRGQQVTLRCSPKSGHDTVSWYQQALGQGPQFIFQYYEEEERQRGNFPDRFSGHQFPNYSSELNVNALLLGDSALYLCASSLTGFNEQFFGPGTRLTVL.

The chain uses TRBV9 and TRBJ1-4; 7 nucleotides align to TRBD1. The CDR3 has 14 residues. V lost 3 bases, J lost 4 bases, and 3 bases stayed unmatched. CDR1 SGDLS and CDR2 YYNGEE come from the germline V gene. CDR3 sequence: CASSARQGNEKLFF. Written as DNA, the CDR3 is TGTGCCAGCAGCGCCCGACAGGGTAATGAAAAACTGTTTTTT.

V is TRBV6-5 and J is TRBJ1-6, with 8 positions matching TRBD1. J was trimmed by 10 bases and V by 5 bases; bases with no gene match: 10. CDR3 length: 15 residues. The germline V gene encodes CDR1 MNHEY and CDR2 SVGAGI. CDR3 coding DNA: TGTGCCAGCAGTAACGGACAGGGTATAAACTCACCCCTCCACTTT. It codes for CASSNGQGINSPLHF.

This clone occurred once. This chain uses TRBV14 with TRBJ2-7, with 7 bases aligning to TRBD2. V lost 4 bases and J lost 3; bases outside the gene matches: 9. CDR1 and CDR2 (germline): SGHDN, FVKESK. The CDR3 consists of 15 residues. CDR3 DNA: TGTGCCAGCAGCCCCGGTCCCGGGGGGAGCTACGAGCAGTACTTC. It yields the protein CASSPGPGGSYEQYF.

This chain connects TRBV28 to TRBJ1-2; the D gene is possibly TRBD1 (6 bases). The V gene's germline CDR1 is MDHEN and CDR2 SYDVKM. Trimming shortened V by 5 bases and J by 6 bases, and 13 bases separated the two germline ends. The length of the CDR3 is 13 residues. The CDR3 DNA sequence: TGTGCCAGCAGTACCTGGGGGGGCAATGGCTACACCTTC. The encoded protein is CASSTWGGNGYTF.

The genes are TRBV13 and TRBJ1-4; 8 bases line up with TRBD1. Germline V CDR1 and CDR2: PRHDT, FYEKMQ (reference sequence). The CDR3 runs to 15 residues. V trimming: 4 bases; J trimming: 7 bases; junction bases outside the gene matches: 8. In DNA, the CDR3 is TGTGCCAGCAGCTCGGCAACAGGGGGAGGTGAAAAACTGTTTTTT. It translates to CASSSATGGGEKLFF. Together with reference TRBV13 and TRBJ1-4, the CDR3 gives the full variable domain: AAGVIQSPRHLIKEKRETATLKCYPIPRHDTVYWYQQGPGQDPQFLISFYEKMQSDKGSIPDRFSAQQFSDYHSELNMSSLELGDSALYFCASSSATGGGEKLFFGSGTQLSVL.

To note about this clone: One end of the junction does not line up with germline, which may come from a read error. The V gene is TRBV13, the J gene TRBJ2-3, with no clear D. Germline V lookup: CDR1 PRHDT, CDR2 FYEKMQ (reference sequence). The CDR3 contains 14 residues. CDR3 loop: CASNLVENFDTQYF. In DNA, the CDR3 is TGTGCCAGCAACTTAGTGGAGAACTTTGATACGCAGTATTTT.

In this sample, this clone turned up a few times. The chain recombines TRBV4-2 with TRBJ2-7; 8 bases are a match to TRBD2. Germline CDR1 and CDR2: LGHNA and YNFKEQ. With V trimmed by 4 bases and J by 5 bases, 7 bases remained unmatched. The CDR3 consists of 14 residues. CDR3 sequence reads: CASSPGSGINEQYF. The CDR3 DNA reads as TGTGCCAGCAGCCCGGGTAGCGGGATAAACGAGCAGTACTTC.

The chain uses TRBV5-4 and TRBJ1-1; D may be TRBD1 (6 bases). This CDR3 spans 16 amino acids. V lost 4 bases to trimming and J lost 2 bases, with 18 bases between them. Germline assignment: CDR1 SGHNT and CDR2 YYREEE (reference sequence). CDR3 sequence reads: CASSRAAETGNTEAFF. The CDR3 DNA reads TGTGCCAGCAGCAGAGCCGCAGAGACAGGTAACACTGAAGCTTTCTTT.

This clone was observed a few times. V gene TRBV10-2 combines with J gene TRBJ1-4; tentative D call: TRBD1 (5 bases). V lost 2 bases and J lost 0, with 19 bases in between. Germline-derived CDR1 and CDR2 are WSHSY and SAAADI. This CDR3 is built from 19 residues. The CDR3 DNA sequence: TGCGCCAGCAGTGAGGACAGACTTAGAACCCCTGCAACTAATGAAAAACTGTTTTTT. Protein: CASSEDRLRTPATNEKLFF.

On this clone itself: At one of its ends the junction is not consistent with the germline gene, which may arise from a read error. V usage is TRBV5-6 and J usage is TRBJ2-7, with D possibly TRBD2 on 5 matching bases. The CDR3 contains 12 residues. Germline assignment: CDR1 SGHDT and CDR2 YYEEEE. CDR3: CASSLDRSRDNF. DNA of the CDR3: TGTGCCAGCAGCTTGGACAGAAGTCGGGATAACTTC.

The CDR3 is CSVGRTLSYEQYF. CDR3 nucleotides: TGCAGCGTCGGGAGGACGTTGTCCTACGAGCAGTACTTC. The chain is built from TRBV29-1 and TRBJ2-7; 7 bases match TRBD2. Per germline, CDR1 SQVTM and CDR2 ANQGSEA. The ends lost 6 bases at V and 1 base at J; junction bases unmatched: 6. CDR3 size: 13 residues.